This T cell receptor (beta chain) was recovered during a study of CD8+CD57+ T cells in acquired aplastic anemia. The CDR3 extends over 15 amino acids. Germline CDR1 is DFQATT and CDR2 is SNEGSKA (reference sequence). The junction had 7 bases not matched to a gene; V was cut back by 5 bases and J by 0 bases. Those patients picked for sequencing had displayed CD8+CD57+ cell expansion on flow cytometry. Prior therapy had not been administered to any patient at the time of blood sampling. According to the study, genomic DNA was the template for TCR beta VDJ and CDR3 profiling. TCRdb ran MiXCR on the reads and lists one entry per CDR3 protein. There are 130,000 or so distinct CDR3 sequences in the sample; 50% to 60% occur only once, and roughly 29% lies in the top ten. The study's findings and limits: Patients and controls were not found to differ significantly in CD8+ Simpson's diversity.

Comments on this clonotype: Its antigen remains unknown.

The chain recombines TRBV20-1 with TRBJ1-5; 7 bases fit TRBD1. The material sequenced was sorted CD4+, CD8+, or CD8+CD57+ T cells (not recorded which) from PBMCs. This clonotype originated in a human donor with aplastic anemia. This chain's CDR3 is CSAGPGQYSNQPQHF. CDR3 nucleotide sequence: TGCAGTGCTGGACCGGGACAGTATAGCAATCAGCCCCAGCATTTT.